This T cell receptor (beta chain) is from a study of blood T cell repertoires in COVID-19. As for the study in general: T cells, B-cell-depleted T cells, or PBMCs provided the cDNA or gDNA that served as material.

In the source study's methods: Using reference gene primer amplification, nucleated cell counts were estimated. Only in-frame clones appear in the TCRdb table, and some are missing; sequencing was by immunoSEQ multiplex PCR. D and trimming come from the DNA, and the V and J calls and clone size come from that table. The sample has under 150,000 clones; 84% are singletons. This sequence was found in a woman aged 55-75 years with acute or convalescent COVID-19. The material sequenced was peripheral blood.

CDR3 protein: CASSYRGAQSGYTF. CDR3 nucleotide sequence: TGTGCCAGCAGTTACCGGGGGGCGCAATCCGGCTACACCTTC. The chain recombines TRBV6-5 with TRBJ1-2; tentative D call: TRBD1 (6 bases). Germline V gene lookup returns CDR1 MNHEY and CDR2 SVGAGI. This CDR3 has 14 amino acids. V lost 2 bases and J lost 8, with 15 bases in between.